The 20 T cell receptor beta chains below all came from one sample that was sequenced in a study of control samples from healthy donors and cancer patients. Measured with immunoSEQ multiplex PCR; TCRdb has only the in-frame clones, and not every one. The sample holds about 140,000 clones, 90% to 95% seen once. Material for sequencing was blood. Source of these receptors: a man in his forties in good health.

The rearrangement joins TRBV11-2 to TRBJ1-3, with no clear D. The CDR3 has 18 residues. The V and J ends lost 0 bases and 0 bases respectively, with 15 bases between them. Germline lookup yields CDR1 SGHAT and CDR2 FQNNGV. CDR3 loop: CASSLDYRGANSGNTIYF. The CDR3 bases are TGTGCCAGCAGCTTAGACTACAGAGGAGCAAACTCTGGAAACACCATATATTTT.

The gene calls are TRBV5-1 and TRBJ2-6, with D maybe TRBD2 (6 bases). V dropped 1 base and J dropped 1 base, with 15 bases sitting between them. Germline CDR1 SGHRS, CDR2 YFSETQ. The CDR3 is 18 residues long. The CDR3 DNA reads as TGCGCCAGCAGCTTGAATACGGGACTCCGTTCTGGGGCCAACGTCCTGACTTTC. Protein: CASSLNTGLRSGANVLTF.

J is TRBJ1-2 and V is TRBV15; possibly TRBD1 for D (6 bases). CDR3 length: 12 amino acids. V was cut by 0 bases and J by 9 bases, with 8 bases left in between. In germline, CDR1 is LNHNV, CDR2 YYDKDF (reference sequence). The CDR3 sequence: CATSRDTGSYTF. The CDR3 DNA is TGTGCCACCAGCAGAGATACAGGGAGCTACACCTTC.

The chain combines TRBV5-1 with TRBJ2-2, with D perhaps TRBD1 or TRBD2 (5 bases each). CDR3 size: 12 residues. Germline values: CDR1 SGHRS, CDR2 YFSETQ. V was cut by 4 bases and J by 6 bases, with 7 bases left in between. The CDR3 region is CASSLGAGELFF. Here the CDR3 DNA reads TGCGCCAGCAGCCTGGGGGCCGGGGAGCTGTTTTTT. Looking up the rest from reference TRBV5-1 and TRBJ2-2 gives the full variable domain: KAGVTQTPRYLIKTRGQQVTLSCSPISGHRSVSWYQQTPGQGLQFLFEYFSETQRNKGNFPGRFSGRQFSNSRSEMNVSTLELGDSALYLCASSLGAGELFFGEGSRLTVL.

This chain links TRBV9 with TRBJ2-5, with D perhaps TRBD1 (6 bases). Germline CDR1 is SGDLS and CDR2 is YYNGEE. CDR3 length equals 15 residues. Trimming removed 0 bases from V and 4 bases from J, with 13 bases in between. CDR3 in DNA: TGTGCCAGCAGCGTAGAAGACAGGCGGGCAGAGACCCAGTACTTC. Translated: CASSVEDRRAETQYF. The whole variable domain, filled in from reference TRBV9 and TRBJ2-5, reads DSGVTQTPKHLITATGQRVTLRCSPRSGDLSVYWYQQSLDQGLQFLIQYYNGEERAKGNILERFSAQQFPDLHSELNLSSLELGDSALYFCASSVEDRRAETQYFGPGTRLLVL.

The chain carries TRBV30 and TRBJ2-3; 8 nucleotides align to TRBD2. The germline V gene encodes CDR1 GTSNPN and CDR2 SVGIG (reference sequence). The CDR3 has 15 residues. With 3 bases clipped from V and 4 bases from J, the junction kept 9 bases outside the gene matches. The DNA for the CDR3 is TGTGCCTGGAGCGCCAACCGGGAGGGCCCAGATACGCAGTATTTT. Protein product: CAWSANREGPDTQYF.

V and J are TRBV27 and TRBJ2-5; the D gene is possibly TRBD1 (5 bases). This CDR3 has 15 amino acids. Deletions cut 2 bases from V and 1 base from J, with 11 bases between. CDR1 and CDR2 from the germline V gene are MNHEY and SMNVEV (reference sequence). The CDR3 here is CASSLSQGSQETQYF. CDR3 bases: TGTGCCAGCAGTTTAAGTCAGGGATCCCAAGAGACCCAGTACTTC.

The chain links TRBV19 to TRBJ1-1; D remains ambiguous. The V gene lost 7 bases and the J gene lost 5 bases, with 14 bases spanning the gap. Germline V gene sequence: CDR1 LNHDA, CDR2 SQIVND (reference sequence). The CDR3 totals 13 residues. In DNA form, the CDR3 reads TGTGCCAGTACCAGACTAACCCGGACTGAAGCTTTCTTT. The encoded protein is CASTRLTRTEAFF.

This chain links TRBV5-5 with TRBJ2-6; 8 positions match TRBD1. The V gene end was trimmed by 4 bases and the J gene end by 7 bases; junction bases not matched to a gene: 7. Germline CDR1 is SGHKS and CDR2 is YYEKEE (reference sequence). This CDR3 has 15 amino acids. CDR3 region: CASSTEGQGANVLTF. The CDR3 region has the DNA TGTGCCAGCAGCACCGAAGGACAGGGAGCCAACGTCCTGACTTTC.

A single count supports this clone. The J gene is TRBJ1-1, the V gene TRBV7-9; 10 bases map to TRBD1. This CDR3 contains 13 residues. Germline lookup yields CDR1 SEHNR and CDR2 FQNEAQ (reference sequence). Unmatched junction bases numbered 7, after V lost 4 bases and J lost 11 bases. The CDR3 bases are TGTGCCAGCAGCTCTACCGGGACAGGGGAGGCTTTCTTT. Its protein product is CASSSTGTGEAFF.

V is TRBV18 and J is TRBJ1-1, with D hard to call. CDR1 KGHSH and CDR2 LQKENI come from the germline V gene. Trimming removed 4 bases at V and 4 bases at J, with 10 bases between. The CDR3 totals 13 residues. The CDR3 DNA is TGTGCCAGCTCACTAGAGAGCGGCACTGAAGCTTTCTTT. It translates to CASSLESGTEAFF.

CDR3 region: CASSYSQGARTGELFF. CDR3 coding DNA: TGTGCCAGCAGTTACTCCCAGGGGGCACGGACCGGGGAGCTGTTTTTT. This chain uses TRBV6-2 or TRBV6-3 with TRBJ2-2, with 8 bases lining up with TRBD1. The CDR3 runs 16 residues. Germline V gene data show CDR1 as MNHEY and CDR2 as SVGEGT. Trimming at V came to 0 bases and at J to 5 bases, leaving 5 bases not matched to a gene.

This chain uses TRBV27 with TRBJ2-2; 7 nucleotides match TRBD1. The CDR3 is 16 residues long. CDR1 is MNHEY, CDR2 SMNVEV, per germline (reference sequence). After removal of 3 bases from V and 0 bases from J, the junction contained 4 bases not matched to a gene. As DNA, the CDR3 is TGTGCCAGCAGTTTCTACAGGGGCACGAACACCGGGGAGCTGTTTTTT. Its translation: CASSFYRGTNTGELFF.

V is TRBV5-6 and J is TRBJ2-7; TRBD1 aligns across 7 bases. CDR1 SGHDT and CDR2 YYEEEE come from the germline V gene. Trimming cost V 4 bases and J 0 bases; bases outside gene matches: 4. CDR3 length equals 14 residues. The CDR3 DNA sequence: TGTGCCAGCAGCCGGGACAGCAGCTCCTACGAGCAGTACTTC. It yields the protein CASSRDSSSYEQYF.

V gene TRBV27 combines with J gene TRBJ2-3; tentatively, D is TRBD1 or TRBD2 (5 bases each). Germline V gene data show CDR1 as MNHEY and CDR2 as SMNVEV (reference sequence). The V and J ends lost 5 bases and 5 bases respectively, with 23 bases between them. CDR3 length: 17 amino acids. The CDR3, as DNA: TGTGCCAGCAGTACCCCGGGGCAGGGAAGGTTGGAAGATACGCAGTATTTT. Its translation: CASSTPGQGRLEDTQYF.

This sequence joins TRBV2 and TRBJ2-7; possibly TRBD1 or TRBD2 for D (5 bases each). The V gene lost 8 bases and the J gene lost 5 bases, with 25 bases spanning the gap. CDR1 and CDR2 (germline): SNHLY, FYNNEI. CDR3 length equals 16 residues. The CDR3 is CASLEGPGRRPDEQYF. DNA for the CDR3: TGTGCCAGCCTTGAGGGTCCGGGACGCAGACCCGACGAGCAGTACTTC.

The V gene is TRBV19, the J gene TRBJ2-3, with D tentatively TRBD1 (7 bases). With 7 bases removed from V and 3 bases from J, the gap between germline ends came to 11 bases. The CDR3 is 13 amino acids. Germline V gene data show CDR1 as LNHDA and CDR2 as SQIVND (reference sequence). The CDR3 loop reads CASTPGGTDTQYF. The CDR3 coding sequence is TGTGCCAGTACCCCAGGGGGGACAGATACGCAGTATTTT.

V and J are TRBV30 and TRBJ1-2, with D possibly being TRBD1 (5 bases). CDR1 is GTSNPN, CDR2 SVGIG, per germline (reference sequence). The CDR3 length is 14 residues. The ends were cut back, 0 bases at V and 2 bases at J, with 10 bases in the middle. For the CDR3, the DNA is TGTGCCTGGAGTGTCTCGGGGGTAAACTATGGCTACACCTTC. Its protein is CAWSVSGVNYGYTF.

This clone was counted once. V is TRBV28 and J is TRBJ2-7; no clear D. The germline V gene encodes CDR1 MDHEN and CDR2 SYDVKM. Trimming took off 10 bases at V and 0 bases at J, with 13 bases between the two ends. The CDR3 consists of 13 residues. CDR3 sequence: CATSSLASYEQYF. As DNA, the CDR3 is TGTGCCACCTCATCATTGGCCTCCTACGAGCAGTACTTC.

This clone was counted once. This chain uses TRBV9 with TRBJ2-2; the D gene could be TRBD1 or TRBD2 (5 bases each). This CDR3 has 14 amino acids. From germline, CDR1 is SGDLS and CDR2 YYNGEE. V was shortened by 7 bases and J by 0 bases, with 10 bases between the two germline ends. CDR3 protein: CASRGRANTGELFF. The CDR3 region has the DNA TGTGCCAGCCGGGGCAGGGCGAACACCGGGGAGCTGTTTTTT.